The rows below give T cell receptor beta chains drawn from one sample of a study of response to subunit inactivated influenza vaccine. Each CDR3 protein is one row after TCRdb ran MiXCR on the RT-PCR reads. In the table there are about 650,000 distinct CDR3 sequences, 15% to 17% of which are singletons. The sample in question was PBMCs from blood, obtained 11 to 12 days after vaccination. These receptors were collected from a man between 45 and 60 years old who received an inactivated influenza vaccine. Both conserved end residues are part of each CDR3. D genes are given only for firm matches. Clone size appears in some rows only: once, few, many, or a class for an expanded clone.

J | V | size | D | CDR3 | DNA
TRBJ1-5 | TRBV12-3/TRBV12-4 | few | NA | CASSLDGVGAQPQHF | TGTGCCAGCAGTTTAGATGGGGTGGGCGCTCAGCCCCAGCATTTT
TRBJ1-4 | TRBV7-4 | NA | TRBD1 | CASSPRGQDPFNEKLFF | TGTGCCAGCAGCCCAAGGGGACAGGACCCCTTTAATGAAAAACTGTTTTTT
TRBJ2-1 | TRBV12-3/TRBV12-4 | few | TRBD1 | CASSLEIGTGDYNEQFF | TGTGCCAGCAGTTTAGAGATCGGGACAGGGGACTACAATGAGCAGTTCTTC
TRBJ2-1 | TRBV7-7 | few | TRBD1 | CASSFDRGDEQFF | TGTGCCAGCAGCTTCGACAGGGGCGATGAGCAGTTCTTC
TRBJ2-7 | TRBV4-2 | few | NA | CASSQDSSETSYEQYF | TGTGCCAGCAGCCAAGATAGTAGCGAGACCTCCTACGAGCAGTACTTC
TRBJ1-1 | TRBV12-3/TRBV12-4 | few | NA | CASSSPRFEAFF | TGTGCCAGCAGTAGCCCTAGGTTTGAGGCTTTCTTT
TRBJ2-1 | TRBV5-1 | many | NA | CASSSGVAYNEQFF | TGCGCCAGCAGCTCTGGGGTAGCCTACAATGAGCAGTTCTTC
TRBJ2-3 | TRBV7-2 | NA | NA | CASSPITDTQYF | TGTGCCAGCAGCCCCATTACAGATACGCAGTATTTT
TRBJ2-2 | TRBV20-1 | few | NA | CSAIPGGTYTGELFF | TGCAGTGCCATCCCTGGCGGGACGTACACCGGGGAGCTGTTTTTT
TRBJ2-7 | TRBV28 | few | NA | CGAGSSYEQYF | TGTGGCGCCGGGAGCTCCTACGAGCAGTACTTC
TRBJ2-7 | TRBV5-1 | few | TRBD1 | CASSLYGQGYEQYF | TGCGCCAGCAGCTTGTACGGACAGGGCTACGAGCAGTACTTC
TRBJ2-3 | TRBV7-2 | few | TRBD2 | CASSATSGGARDTQYF | TGTGCCAGCAGCGCGACTAGCGGGGGGGCGAGAGATACGCAGTATTTT
TRBJ2-1 | TRBV12-3/TRBV12-4 | NA | TRBD2 | CASSLSRDLAGESYNEQFF | TGTGCCAGCAGTTTATCAAGAGACCTAGCGGGGGAGTCCTACAATGAGCAGTTCTTC
TRBJ2-3 | TRBV6-2/TRBV6-3 | few | TRBD1 | CASSYATQRTGEIVTQYF | TGTGCCAGCAGTTACGCCACACAGCGGACAGGGGAGATAGTTACGCAGTATTTT
TRBJ2-4 | TRBV20-1 | NA | NA | CSATGQLKNIQYF | TGCAGTGCTACAGGCCAGTTAAAAAACATTCAGTACTTC
TRBJ1-4 | TRBV7-8 | few | NA | CASSLGLEKLFF | TGTGCCAGCAGCTTGGGGCTGGAAAAACTGTTTTTT
TRBJ2-7 | TRBV6-2/TRBV6-3 | few | NA | CASSYNIGQSKYF | TGTGCCAGCAGTTACAACATCGGGCAGTCGAAGTACTTC
TRBJ1-2 | TRBV18 | NA | NA | CASSPPGRGDYGYTF | TGTGCCAGCTCACCACCGGGAAGGGGTGACTATGGCTACACCTTC
TRBJ2-5 | TRBV5-5 | few | NA | CASSQNMEGTQYF | TGTGCCAGCAGTCAAAACATGGAAGGTACCCAGTACTTC
TRBJ1-2 | TRBV12-3/TRBV12-4 | many | NA | CASSLSSVRDYGYTF | TGTGCCAGCAGTTTAAGCTCGGTCAGGGACTATGGCTACACCTTC
TRBJ2-2 | TRBV5-1 | few | TRBD1 | CASSLGQGPGELFF | TGCGCCAGCAGCTTGGGACAGGGGCCCGGGGAGCTGTTTTTT
TRBJ1-1 | TRBV5-1 | few | NA | CASSLTGKDAFF | TGCGCCAGCAGCTTAACAGGGAAGGACGCTTTCTTT
TRBJ1-4 | TRBV14 | few | NA | CASSQFTEEKLFF | TGTGCCAGCAGCCAATTTACTGAAGAAAAACTGTTTTTT
TRBJ2-1 | TRBV7-6 | few | NA | CASSPRFGREEQFF | TGTGCCAGCAGCCCGCGCTTTGGACGAGAAGAGCAGTTCTTC
TRBJ2-1 | TRBV20-1 | NA | TRBD1 | CSGTGNSNEQFF | TGCAGTGGGACAGGGAATTCGAATGAGCAGTTCTTC
TRBJ2-1 | TRBV4-1 | few | TRBD2 | CASSPQSRTSREQFF | TGCGCCAGCAGCCCCCAAAGCCGGACTAGCAGGGAGCAGTTCTTC
TRBJ2-1 | TRBV20-1 | few | TRBD2 | CSARVASGRGYNEQFF | TGCAGTGCCAGGGTGGCCAGCGGGAGGGGCTACAATGAGCAGTTCTTC
TRBJ2-1 | TRBV7-8 | many | NA | CASSAQIYNEQFF | TGTGCCAGCAGCGCCCAGATCTACAATGAGCAGTTCTTC
TRBJ2-4 | TRBV5-5 | NA | NA | CASSLTSPSGAKNIQYF | TGTGCCAGCAGCCTCACCTCCCCGTCAGGGGCCAAAAACATTCAGTACTTC
TRBJ1-1 | TRBV4-1 | NA | TRBD1 | CASSQEGRQGLGNTEAFF | TGCGCCAGCAGCCAAGAAGGGAGACAGGGCTTAGGGAACACTGAAGCTTTCTTT
TRBJ1-2 | TRBV5-1 | NA | NA | CASSLSFTGTNYGYTF | TGCGCCAGCAGCTTGTCCTTCACAGGGACTAACTATGGCTACACCTTC
TRBJ2-1 | TRBV6-2/TRBV6-3 | NA | NA | CASTLDWIYNEQFF | TGTGCCAGCACCTTGGACTGGATTTACAATGAGCAGTTCTTC
TRBJ1-1 | TRBV9 | few | TRBD1 | CASSREDRGMGNTEAFF | TGTGCCAGCAGCAGAGAGGACAGGGGGATGGGGAACACTGAAGCTTTCTTT
TRBJ2-3 | TRBV7-2 | NA | NA | CASSPRGRWDTQYF | TGTGCCAGCAGCCCCCGGGGGAGGTGGGATACGCAGTATTTT
TRBJ2-1 | TRBV12-3/TRBV12-4 | few | NA | CASNPSDSSYNEQFF | TGTGCCAGCAATCCTAGCGACAGCTCCTACAATGAGCAGTTCTTC
TRBJ2-1 | TRBV5-1 | NA | TRBD2 | CASSLAGREGPEQIF | TGCGCCAGCAGCTTGGCAGGGCGGGAGGGCCCTGAGCAGATCTTC
TRBJ2-7 | TRBV6-2/TRBV6-3 | many | NA | CASSYSIPPGEQYF | TGTGCCAGCAGTTACTCGATCCCCCCAGGAGAGCAGTACTTC
TRBJ2-2 | TRBV5-1 | few | NA | CASSFSQGLTGELFF | TGCGCCAGCAGCTTTAGTCAGGGGCTCACCGGGGAGCTGTTTTTT
TRBJ2-7 | TRBV20-1 | few | TRBD2 | CSANKGLAGVIYEQYF | TGCAGTGCCAACAAAGGACTAGCGGGAGTGATCTACGAGCAGTACTTC
TRBJ2-1 | TRBV20-1 | few | NA | CSASEENEQFF | TGCAGTGCTAGCGAGGAAAATGAGCAGTTCTTC
TRBJ1-4 | TRBV20-1 | few | TRBD1 | CSLLTYRGNEKLFF | TGCAGTTTACTTACATACAGGGGTAATGAAAAACTGTTTTTT
TRBJ2-7 | TRBV18 | few | NA | CASSPLRAHEQYF | TGTGCCAGCTCCCCTCTCCGCGCCCACGAGCAGTACTTC
TRBJ2-1 | TRBV27 | few | NA | CASSRDTFNSYNEQFF | TGTGCCAGCAGCCGGGATACCTTTAACTCCTACAATGAGCAGTTCTTC
TRBJ1-2 | TRBV20-1 | few | NA | CSARVGQGIGYTF | TGCAGTGCTAGAGTGGGGCAGGGTATTGGCTACACCTTC
TRBJ2-7 | TRBV20-1 | NA | TRBD1 | CSARDLLTGVYEQYF | TGCAGTGCTAGAGATTTACTTACAGGGGTCTACGAGCAGTACTTC
TRBJ2-7 | TRBV12-3/TRBV12-4 | NA | NA | CASSFLSDYEQYF | TGTGCCAGTAGCTTTTTGTCAGACTACGAGCAGTACTTC
TRBJ2-1 | TRBV11-2 | many | TRBD1 | CASSRQGIVFSSYNEQFF | TGTGCCAGCAGTCGACAGGGAATTGTTTTTAGCTCCTACAATGAGCAGTTCTTC
TRBJ2-3 | TRBV11-1 | NA | TRBD2 | CASSLEGLAWATDTQYF | TGTGCCAGCAGCTTAGAAGGACTAGCCTGGGCCACAGATACGCAGTATTTT
TRBJ2-1 | TRBV6-1 | NA | NA | CASSEPPLSNEQFF | TGTGCCAGCAGTGAACCCCCATTATCCAATGAGCAGTTCTTC
TRBJ2-5 | TRBV7-9 | NA | NA | CASSLLGFQETQYF | TGTGCCAGCAGCTTGTTGGGATTCCAAGAGACCCAGTACTTC
TRBJ2-5 | TRBV28 | NA | TRBD1 | CASRSRPLNWDRGETQYF | TGTGCCAGCAGATCCCGTCCCTTAAATTGGGACAGGGGGGAGACCCAGTACTTC
TRBJ2-7 | TRBV11-2 | NA | TRBD2 | CASSPSGERGAYEQYF | TGTGCCAGCAGCCCCAGCGGTGAGCGGGGGGCCTACGAGCAGTACTTC
TRBJ1-1 | TRBV4-1 | NA | TRBD1 | CASSQDRARGLTEAFF | TGCGCCAGCAGCCAAGATCGTGCCAGGGGGCTTACTGAAGCTTTCTTT
TRBJ2-7 | TRBV2 | NA | NA | CASSGPGYEQYF | TGTGCCAGCAGTGGACCGGGCTACGAGCAGTACTTC
TRBJ2-7 | TRBV20-1 | NA | NA | CSADWGYEQYF | TGCAGTGCTGACTGGGGCTACGAGCAGTACTTC
TRBJ1-5 | TRBV12-3/TRBV12-4 | few | NA | CASRQGGPNQPQHF | TGTGCCAGCAGACAGGGAGGCCCTAATCAGCCCCAGCATTTT
TRBJ1-1 | TRBV6-2/TRBV6-3 | NA | NA | CASRRVATEAFF | TGTGCCAGCCGCAGGGTGGCCACTGAAGCTTTCTTT
TRBJ2-3 | TRBV18 | few | TRBD1 | CASSPETTDRTQYF | TGTGCCAGCTCACCCGAAACCACGGACAGGACGCAGTATTTT
TRBJ2-7 | TRBV20-1 | few | TRBD1 | CSAEPGQISYEQYF | TGCAGTGCGGAACCGGGACAGATCTCCTACGAGCAGTACTTC
TRBJ2-7 | TRBV10-3 | many | TRBD2 | CAISESRTSGYEQYF | TGTGCCATCAGTGAGTCTCGGACTAGCGGCTACGAGCAGTACTTC